The entry that follows covers one T cell receptor beta chain sequence. The antigen is unknown. Negative isolation yielded the CD8+ and CD4+ T cells, while FACS enriched the TEMRA cells. Roughly 0.45 to 1 ug RNA was reverse transcribed with random hexamers. MiXCR, run by TCRdb on the immunoSEQ multiplex PCR reads, gives a single entry per CDR3 protein. The sample yields 130,000 or so distinct CDR3 sequences, around 91% seen once. CDR1 is SEHNR and CDR2 is FQNEAQ in the germline V gene (reference sequence). CDR3 size: 14 residues. V trimming: 8 bases; J trimming: 6 bases; junction bases outside the gene matches: 9. This record comes from a study of CD8 T cells in Susac syndrome. General observations from the study: The study recognized that its TCR sequencing and HLA analysis covered a relatively small number of individuals.

The TCR originated in a human donor with multiple sclerosis. Sequencing was performed on CD8+ T cells from PBMCs. The chain combines TRBV7-9 with TRBJ2-3, with 9 bases lining up with TRBD1. The CDR3 DNA sequence: TGTGCCAGCCCGGGACAGGGTTTGCTTGATACGCAGTATTTT. Amino acids: CASPGQGLLDTQYF.